The present T cell receptor (beta chain) was sequenced within a study of blood T cell repertoires in COVID-19. Repertoires were generated with immunoSEQ multiplex PCR, while TCRdb's copy carries only in-frame clones and drops some. The table includes some 490,000 clones, approximately 83% detected once. This clone was recorded once. There are 15 residues in the CDR3. Trimming took off 8 bases at V and 0 bases at J, with 15 bases between the two ends. Germline CDR1 and CDR2: SNHLY and FYNNEI. The sequence was obtained from a human donor in a cohort sampled during active COVID-19. The sample taken for sequencing was peripheral blood. The chain is built from TRBV2 and TRBJ2-3; D perhaps matches TRBD2 (6 bases). The CDR3 here is CASQLSGSSTDTQYF. The CDR3, as DNA: TGTGCCAGCCAACTTAGCGGTTCTAGCACAGATACGCAGTATTTT.